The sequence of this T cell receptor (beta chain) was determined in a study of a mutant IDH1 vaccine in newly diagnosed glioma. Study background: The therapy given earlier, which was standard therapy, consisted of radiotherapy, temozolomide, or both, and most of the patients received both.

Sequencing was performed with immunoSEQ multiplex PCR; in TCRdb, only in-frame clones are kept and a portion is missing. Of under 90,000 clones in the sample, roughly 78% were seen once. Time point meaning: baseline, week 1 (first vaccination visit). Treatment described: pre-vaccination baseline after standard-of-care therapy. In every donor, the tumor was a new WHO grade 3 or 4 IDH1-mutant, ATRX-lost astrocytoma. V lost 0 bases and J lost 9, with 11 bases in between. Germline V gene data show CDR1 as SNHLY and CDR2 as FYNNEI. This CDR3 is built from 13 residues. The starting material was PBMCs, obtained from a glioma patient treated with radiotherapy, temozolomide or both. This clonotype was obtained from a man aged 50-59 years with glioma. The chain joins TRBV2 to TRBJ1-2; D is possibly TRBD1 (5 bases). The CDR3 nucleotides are TGTGCCAGCAGTGAAGCGAGGGGTGGACGCTACACCTTC. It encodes CASSEARGGRYTF.